These 12 T cell receptor beta chains came from one sample sequenced in a study of human T cells and chemical hapten exposure. Time point given: patch test 2, 6 weeks after DPC sensitization. The treatment was: therapeutic diphenylcyclopropenone sensitization with weekly scalp DPC. One entry per CDR3 protein, called by TCRdb with MiXCR from the RACE reads. The sample has 350,000 to 400,000 distinct CDR3 sequences; about 6% are singletons. The starting material was whole blood, obtained in connection with sensitization to the hapten diphenylcyclopropenone (DPC). These receptor sequences come from a young woman with alopecia areata. Some clones in this sample may be carry-over from other donors' samples.

This clonotype showed up just a few times. The genes are TRBV4-1 and TRBJ1-4; possible D gene TRBD1, 5 bases. Trimming took off 7 bases at V and 6 bases at J, with 21 bases between the two ends. Germline assignment: CDR1 MGHRA and CDR2 YSYEKL. The CDR3 loop spans 16 amino acids. The CDR3 bases are TGCGCCAGCACCCAGGTCGGGGGAAGTATAGATGAAAAACTGTTTTTT. It translates to CASTQVGGSIDEKLFF.

This clonotype occurred many times. The chain recombines TRBV24-1 with TRBJ2-3; possibly TRBD2 for D (6 bases). Deletions cut 8 bases from V and 4 bases from J, with 15 bases between. The CDR3 length is 14 residues. The germline CDR1 and CDR2 sequences are KGHDR and SFDVKD. The CDR3 DNA reads as TGTGCCACCACTGAGAATAGCGGCGCAGATACGCAGTATTTT. Its translation: CATTENSGADTQYF.

Only a few counts were recorded for this clonotype. The chain uses TRBV7-9 and TRBJ1-5; D gene ambiguous. Trimming took 4 bases from V and 6 from J, leaving 7 bases between them. The CDR3 totals 12 residues. Germline lookup yields CDR1 SEHNR and CDR2 FQNEAQ (reference sequence). CDR3 amino acids: CASSYASQPQHF. DNA for the CDR3: TGTGCCAGCAGCTATGCTAGTCAGCCCCAGCATTTT.

This clonotype was found a few times. CDR3 bases: TGTGCCAGCAGTGACAGGGGCTACAATGAGCAGTTCTTC. It encodes CASSDRGYNEQFF. J is TRBJ2-1 and V is TRBV27, with 8 bases that match TRBD1. With 5 bases clipped from V and 3 bases from J, the junction kept 0 bases outside the gene matches. CDR1 and CDR2 from the germline V gene are MNHEY and SMNVEV (reference sequence). The CDR3 extends over 13 amino acids.

This clonotype came up many times. V usage is TRBV9 and J usage is TRBJ1-2, with 9 bases identical to TRBD1. Germline values: CDR1 SGDLS, CDR2 YYNGEE. CDR3 size: 15 residues. V gave up 4 bases and J gave up 2 bases; unmatched junction bases: 6. CDR3 sequence: CASSSGDRENYGYTF. As DNA, the CDR3 is TGTGCCAGCAGCTCCGGGGACAGGGAAAACTATGGCTACACCTTC.

This clonotype was observed at least ten times. The chain combines TRBV3-1 with TRBJ1-2; 8 bases line up with TRBD1. This CDR3 has 14 residues. V trimming: 4 bases; J trimming: 4 bases; junction bases outside the gene matches: 5. Germline V gives CDR1 LGHDT, CDR2 YNNKEL (reference sequence). CDR3 nucleotides: TGTGCCAGCAGCCCGAGACAGGGGAGCTATGGCTACACCTTC. As protein: CASSPRQGSYGYTF.

This clonotype was observed a few times. The gene calls are TRBV7-9 and TRBJ2-3; D is uncertain. The V end lost 3 bases, the J end lost 6 bases, and 16 bases lay between the germline ends. The germline V gene has CDR1 SEHNR and CDR2 FQNEAQ (reference sequence). The CDR3 is 15 residues long. CDR3 residues: CASSFNRALIDTQYF. CDR3 nucleotide sequence: TGTGCCAGCAGCTTCAATCGGGCCCTCATTGATACGCAGTATTTT.

At least ten counts were recorded for this clonotype. The DNA is left out, because the CDR3 cannot be placed on it with certainty; the CDR3 is given as TCRdb lists it. The chain recombines TRBV12-2 with TRBJ2-1; the DNA was not used to check the table's D call, TRBD1. TRBV12-2 is a listed pseudogene. The CDR3 has 21 residues if both end residues are counted. CDR3 loop: CASRLVGFGTVKGMGFHEQFF.

This clonotype appeared many times. The J gene is TRBJ2-2, the V gene TRBV13; TRBD2 aligns across 7 bases. J was trimmed by 4 bases and V by 3 bases; bases with no gene match: 5. The germline gives CDR1 PRHDT, CDR2 FYEKMQ (reference sequence). The CDR3 consists of 15 residues. Written as DNA, the CDR3 is TGTGCCAGCAGCTTCGGGACTAATGGCACCGGGGAGCTGTTTTTT. Protein sequence: CASSFGTNGTGELFF.

This clonotype was counted at least ten times. The chain combines TRBV6-2 or TRBV6-3 with TRBJ2-3; TRBD2 might be the D (6 bases). The germline CDR1 and CDR2 sequences are MNHEY and SVGEGT. The CDR3 spans 14 residues. The ends were cut back, 4 bases at V and 2 bases at J, with 10 bases in the middle. This CDR3 reads CASSFGGTTDTQYF. In nucleotides, the CDR3 is TGTGCCAGCAGTTTCGGGGGAACCACAGATACGCAGTATTTT.

The chain has TRBV6-2 or TRBV6-3 and TRBJ2-1, with D hard to call. This CDR3 contains 15 residues. V was cut by 6 bases and J by 0 bases, with 12 bases left in between. Germline CDR1 reads MNHEY; CDR2 reads SVGEGT. CDR3 protein: CASSLVMSSYNEQFF. The CDR3 DNA reads TGTGCCAGCAGCCTCGTCATGAGCTCCTACAATGAGCAGTTCTTC.

This clonotype was seen repeatedly, ten times or more. This chain connects TRBV20-1 to TRBJ1-3; D is unclear. The CDR3 covers 13 residues. Germline CDR1 and CDR2: DFQATT and SNEGSKA (reference sequence). V was cut by 6 bases and J by 3 bases, with 12 bases left in between. As DNA, the CDR3 is TGCAGTGCGCGGGAAATCAATGGAAACACCATATATTTT. It is translated as CSAREINGNTIYF.